The clone carrying this T cell receptor beta chain was counted only a few times. Profiling relied on immunoSEQ multiplex PCR, and the TCRdb table lists in-frame clones only, not all of them. In the table there are 700,000 to 750,000 clones, 70% to 90% of which are singletons. The source of the sample is a study of shared T cell receptors in the human thymus. The sample was also linked to a second study, of human thymus T cells. That study adds: From resections taken during corrective heart surgery, the thymus tissue was obtained.

The origin of this receptor is a girl under three years old with a congenital heart defect. The sequencing sample was made of thymocytes.

The CDR3 DNA follows: TGCGCCAGCAGCTCAGGACAGGGAAAGGGCACAGATACGCAGTATTTT. Amino acids: CASSSGQGKGTDTQYF. The chain couples TRBV5-1 to TRBJ2-3, with 8 positions matching TRBD1. The ends lost 3 bases at V and 1 base at J; junction bases unmatched: 7. The CDR3 covers 16 residues. Germline V gene data show CDR1 as SGHRS and CDR2 as YFSETQ.